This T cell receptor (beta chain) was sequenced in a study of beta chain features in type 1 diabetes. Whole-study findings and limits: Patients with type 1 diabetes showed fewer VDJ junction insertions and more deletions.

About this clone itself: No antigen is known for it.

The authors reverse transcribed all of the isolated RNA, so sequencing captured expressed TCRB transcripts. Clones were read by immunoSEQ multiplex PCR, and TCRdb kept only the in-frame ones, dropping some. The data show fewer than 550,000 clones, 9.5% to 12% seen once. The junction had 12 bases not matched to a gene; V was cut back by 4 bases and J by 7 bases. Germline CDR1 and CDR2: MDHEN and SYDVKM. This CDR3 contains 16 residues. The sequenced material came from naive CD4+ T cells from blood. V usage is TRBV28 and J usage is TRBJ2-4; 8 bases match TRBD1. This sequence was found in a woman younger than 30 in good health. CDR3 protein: CASSSSTWTGINIQYF. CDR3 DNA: TGTGCCAGCAGTTCGTCTACATGGACAGGGATTAACATTCAGTACTTC.